This T cell receptor beta chain was profiled in a study of chemoradiotherapy in HPV16-positive cancers. Germline V lookup: CDR1 MDHEN, CDR2 SYDVKM. Trimming cost V 8 bases and J 0 bases; bases outside gene matches: 8. The CDR3 extends over 15 amino acids. This clone occurred a few times. Sequencing was performed with immunoSEQ multiplex PCR; in TCRdb, only in-frame clones are kept and a portion is missing. The sample records around 1,200 clones, about 90% being singletons. The sequence derives from a human donor with HPV-associated anogenital cancer. The sequencing here drew on tumor tissue, taken from a patient who underwent chemoradiotherapy. This rearrangement joins TRBV28 to TRBJ2-7; TRBD2 matches 9 bases. CDR3 sequence: CASRAFSGGSYEQYF. The CDR3 coding sequence is TGTGCCAGCCGGGCTTTTAGCGGGGGCTCCTACGAGCAGTACTTC. Full variable domain (missing parts from reference TRBV28 and TRBJ2-7): DVKVTQSSRYLVKRTGEKVFLECVQDMDHENMFWYRQDPGLGLRLIYFSYDVKMKEKGDIPEGYSVSREKKERFSLILESASTNQTSMYLCASRAFSGGSYEQYFGPGTRLTVT.